The clone carrying this TCR beta chain appeared a single time. This record comes from a study of T-cell memory formation after mild COVID-19. TCRdb re-called the 5' RACE reads through MiXCR, storing one row per CDR3 protein. The sample yields 350,000 to 450,000 distinct CDR3 sequences, 15% to 20% seen once. With 3 bases removed from V and 4 bases from J, the gap between germline ends came to 18 bases. CDR3 length: 17 amino acids. Germline-derived CDR1 and CDR2 are MNHEY and SMNVEV (reference sequence). The sequence derives from an adult woman who had mild COVID-19 (a few samples of this study predate the infection). Cell type and time point are not known. Input material: PBMCs or a T cell subset sorted from them (not recorded which). This sequence joins TRBV27 and TRBJ2-2, with D perhaps TRBD1 (6 bases). The CDR3: CASSLGDGTGFTGELFF. Here the CDR3 DNA reads TGTGCCAGCAGTTTGGGGGACGGAACAGGGTTCACCGGGGAGCTGTTTTTT.